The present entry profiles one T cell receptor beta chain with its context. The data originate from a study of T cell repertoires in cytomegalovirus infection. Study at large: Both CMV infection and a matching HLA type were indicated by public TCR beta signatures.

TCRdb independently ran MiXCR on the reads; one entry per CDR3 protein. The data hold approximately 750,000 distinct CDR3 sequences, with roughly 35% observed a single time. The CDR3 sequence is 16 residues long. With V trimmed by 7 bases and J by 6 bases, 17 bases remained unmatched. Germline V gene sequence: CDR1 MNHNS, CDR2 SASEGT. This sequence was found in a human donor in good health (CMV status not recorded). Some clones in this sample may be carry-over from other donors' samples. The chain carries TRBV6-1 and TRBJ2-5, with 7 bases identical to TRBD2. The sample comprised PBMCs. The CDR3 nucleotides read TGTGCCAGCAAACCTAAGAGCGGCGGGAGTATAAAGACCCAGTACTTC. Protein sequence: CASKPKSGGSIKTQYF.